These T cell receptor beta chains were read from a single sample in a study of T-cell reconstitution after alpha-beta-depleted transplantation in children. TCRdb reprocessed the PCR reads via MiXCR and lists one record per CDR3 protein. Among about 270,000 distinct CDR3 sequences, nearly 10% were seen once, and the ten largest hold around 10%. Material: PBMCs from the stem cell graft donor, obtained from the stem cell graft. All receptors derive from a human donor who donated a stem cell graft to a child with SCID. CDR3s include the opening cysteine and the closing phenylalanine or tryptophan. D genes are given only for firm matches. Size is stated for part of the rows, as once, few or many counts, or as a class when the clone is expanded.

clone_size	v_call	d_call	j_call	cdr3_aa	cdr3_nt
many	TRBV20-1	.	TRBJ2-5	CSAKGRLQETQYF	TGCAGTGCCAAAGGGAGACTCCAGGAGACCCAGTACTTC
few	TRBV5-1	.	TRBJ1-1	CASSSPGVETEAFF	TGCGCCAGCAGCTCCCCGGGGGTTGAAACTGAAGCTTTCTTT
once	TRBV25-1	TRBD1	TRBJ2-5	CASSKGTGEETQYF	TGTGCCAGCAGTAAAGGGACAGGGGAAGAGACCCAGTACTTC
many	TRBV12-3/TRBV12-4	.	TRBJ1-6	CASSLSLDNSPLHF	TGTGCCAGCAGTTTGAGTCTGGATAATTCACCCCTCCACTTT
.	TRBV4-1	TRBD2	TRBJ2-5	CASSHSGGAETQYF	TGCGCCAGCAGCCATAGCGGGGGGGCGGAGACCCAGTACTTC
many	TRBV12-3/TRBV12-4	.	TRBJ2-3	CASSPRLVADTQYF	TGTGCCAGCAGTCCTAGACTAGTGGCAGATACGCAGTATTTT
few	TRBV7-3	.	TRBJ2-2	CASSLTGGGQNTGELFF	TGTGCCAGCAGCTTAACCGGCGGGGGACAGAACACCGGGGAGCTGTTTTTT
many	TRBV15	.	TRBJ2-1	CATSGRTRSEQFF	TGTGCCACCAGCGGCCGGACGAGGAGCGAGCAGTTCTTC
.	TRBV5-1	TRBD1	TRBJ2-2	CASGRGRQGANTGELFF	TGCGCCAGCGGCAGGGGCCGACAGGGGGCGAACACCGGGGAGCTGTTTTTT
many	TRBV20-1	.	TRBJ2-5	CSAKGSETQYF	TGCAGTGCTAAGGGATCCGAGACCCAGTACTTC
few	TRBV3-1	.	TRBJ2-5	CASSQDGHLRETQYF	TGTGCCAGCAGCCAAGATGGTCACCTACGAGAGACCCAGTACTTC
few	TRBV11-1	.	TRBJ2-2	CASSPSQLGHSNTGELFF	TGTGCCAGCAGCCCTAGCCAACTGGGACACTCGAACACCGGGGAGCTGTTTTTT
.	TRBV18	.	TRBJ2-7	CASSPGVQKFYEQYF	TGTGCCAGCTCACCGGGGGTACAGAAGTTCTACGAGCAGTACTTC
many	TRBV12-3/TRBV12-4	.	TRBJ1-1	CASSSRQNTEAFF	TGTGCCAGCAGTTCCCGACAGAACACTGAAGCTTTCTTT
.	TRBV4-1	.	TRBJ2-3	CASSQRDPGADTQYF	TGCGCCAGCAGCCAGCGGGACCCCGGGGCGGATACGCAGTATTTT
few	TRBV6-2/TRBV6-3	.	TRBJ2-5	CASQRTGLETQYF	TGTGCCAGCCAACGAACGGGGCTAGAGACCCAGTACTTC
many	TRBV7-3	.	TRBJ2-1	CASSLDLGLYNEQFF	TGTGCCAGCAGCTTAGACCTCGGCCTCTACAATGAGCAGTTCTTC
few	TRBV7-9	.	TRBJ2-2	CASSSNAGNTGELFF	TGTGCCAGCAGCTCAAACGCAGGGAACACCGGGGAGCTGTTTTTT
many	TRBV7-9	TRBD1	TRBJ1-6	CASSGGSNSPLHF	TGTGCCAGCTCAGGGGGTTCGAATTCACCCCTCCACTTT
few	TRBV4-2	.	TRBJ2-2	CASRESGELFF	TGTGCATCCAGGGAGTCCGGGGAGCTGTTTTTT
.	TRBV5-4	.	TRBJ2-3	CASSLDVGANTQYF	TGTGCCAGCAGCTTGGACGTCGGGGCAAATACGCAGTATTTT
many	TRBV5-1	TRBD1	TRBJ2-1	CASSLGQGVNEQFF	TGCGCCAGCAGCTTGGGACAGGGTGTCAATGAGCAGTTCTTC
few	TRBV20-1	.	TRBJ2-1	CSARIRQPYNEQFF	TGCAGTGCTAGAATACGACAACCCTACAATGAGCAGTTCTTC
.	TRBV5-1	.	TRBJ2-7	CASSLMHQGYEQYF	TGCGCCAGCAGCTTGATGCACCAGGGTTACGAGCAGTACTTC
.	TRBV7-2	.	TRBJ2-6	CASSLRPSGANVLTF	TGTGCCAGCAGCTTACGGCCCTCGGGGGCCAACGTCCTGACTTTC
.	TRBV10-2	TRBD1	TRBJ2-2	CASSEQGLTGELFF	TGCGCCAGCAGTGAACAGGGGCTGACCGGGGAGCTGTTTTTT
.	TRBV6-1	.	TRBJ2-5	CASSEGPGQETQYF	TGTGCCAGCAGTGAAGGGCCAGGGCAGGAGACCCAGTACTTC
many	TRBV10-2	TRBD1	TRBJ2-1	CASTPETGLTYNEQFF	TGCGCCAGCACTCCCGAGACAGGGTTAACCTACAATGAGCAGTTCTTC
.	TRBV10-3	TRBD2	TRBJ2-1	CAISGPGTSGRDEQFF	TGTGCCATCAGTGGCCCCGGGACTAGCGGGCGCGATGAGCAGTTCTTC
.	TRBV12-3/TRBV12-4	TRBD2	TRBJ2-3	CASRAWGGSTDTQYF	TGTGCCAGCAGGGCTTGGGGGGGTAGCACAGATACGCAGTATTTT
.	TRBV5-1	TRBD1	TRBJ2-6	CASSMTGGLGGANVLTF	TGCGCCAGCAGCATGACAGGGGGTCTAGGTGGGGCCAACGTCCTGACTTTC
.	TRBV12-3/TRBV12-4	TRBD1	TRBJ2-1	CASSFLGTGLFF	TGTGCCAGCAGTTTTTTAGGGACAGGGCTGTTCTTC
few	TRBV29-1	.	TRBJ2-7	CSIRYGEPYEQYF	TGCAGTATTCGTTATGGGGAACCCTACGAGCAGTACTTC
.	TRBV20-1	.	TRBJ2-7	CSGSDLPYEQYF	TGCAGCGGCAGCGACCTCCCCTACGAGCAGTACTTC
few	TRBV11-3	.	TRBJ2-2	CASSSGAPTGELFF	TGTGCCAGCAGTTCTGGAGCACCCACCGGGGAGCTGTTTTTT
few	TRBV12-3/TRBV12-4	.	TRBJ1-2	CASSGGGAGSYGYTF	TGTGCCAGCAGTGGGGGGGGGGCAGGGTCCTATGGCTACACCTTC
few	TRBV7-9	.	TRBJ1-5	CASSFEGNQPQHF	TGTGCCAGCAGCTTTGAAGGCAATCAGCCCCAGCATTTT
few	TRBV5-1	TRBD1	TRBJ2-5	CASSFGTGALETQYF	TGCGCCAGCAGCTTCGGGACAGGGGCTTTAGAGACCCAGTACTTC
.	TRBV7-9	.	TRBJ1-1	CASSLWRGVNTEAFF	TGTGCCAGCAGCTTATGGAGGGGGGTGAACACTGAAGCTTTCTTT
.	TRBV5-1	.	TRBJ2-3	CASSSPDRTDTQYF	TGCGCCAGCAGCTCCCCGGACAGAACAGATACGCAGTATTTT
.	TRBV6-4	TRBD1	TRBJ2-7	CASKTALQGPRIEQYF	TGTGCCAGCAAAACTGCCCTACAGGGGCCTCGTATAGAGCAGTACTTC
.	TRBV5-1	.	TRBJ2-2	CASSSMVTTFANTGELFF	TGCGCCAGCAGCTCGATGGTTACGACATTCGCGAACACCGGGGAGCTGTTTTTT